A selection of T cell receptor beta chains follows, all from one sample in a study of tumor-infiltrating lymphocytes in primary liver carcinoma. Via MiXCR, TCRdb re-called the multiplex PCR reads, giving one row per CDR3 protein. Of 50,000 to 70,000 distinct CDR3 sequences listed, just over 70% are singletons. The material sequenced was liver tumor tissue from sampling region 2. The origin of the receptors is a man in his forties or fifties with primary liver carcinoma and hepatitis B virus infection. CDR3s include the opening cysteine and the closing phenylalanine or tryptophan. A D gene is named only where the DNA matches it firmly. Clone size is shown for a subset of rows, as once, few, many or a class of expanded clone.

.,TRBV30,many,TRBJ1-1,TGTGCCTGGAGTACCAGTGAAGCTTTCTTT,CAWSTSEAFF
.,TRBV11-2,.,TRBJ1-4,TGTGCCAACAGTCGACAGGCAATTAATGAAAAACTGTTTTTT,CANSRQAINEKLFF
.,TRBV7-9,many,TRBJ1-1,TGTGCCAGCACCCAGGGGAACACTGAAGCTTTCTTT,CASTQGNTEAFF
TRBD1,TRBV5-4,many,TRBJ1-1,TGTGCCAGCAGCCAGGACAGGGTTGCTGAAGCTTTCTTT,CASSQDRVAEAFF
TRBD2,TRBV6-2/TRBV6-3,once,TRBJ2-3,TGTGCCAGCAGCTCCAAGCGGGAGTCAGATACACAGTATTTT,CASSSKRESDTQYF
.,TRBV11-1,few,TRBJ1-2,TGTACCAGCAGCTTCAAGGGATTTGGCTATGGCTACACCTTC,CTSSFKGFGYGYTF
.,TRBV5-1,.,TRBJ2-1,TGCGCCAACAGGCGAGAGAGGGCTGAGCAGTTCTTC,CANRRERAEQFF
TRBD1,TRBV6-1,many,TRBJ2-2,TGTGCCAGCAGGACAGGGGGCGGAGGAGCCGGGGAGCTGTTTTTT,CASRTGGGGAGELFF
.,TRBV29-1,.,TRBJ2-3,TGCAGCGTTGAGGGCGGGGCTGGCACCACAGATACGCAGTATTTT,CSVEGGAGTTDTQYF
.,TRBV29-1,.,TRBJ2-1,TGCAGCGTTGAAGGGTATAGTGAGCAGTTCTTC,CSVEGYSEQFF
.,TRBV12-3/TRBV12-4,.,TRBJ1-5,.,CASNFGQGSNQPQYF
TRBD2,TRBV4-1,.,TRBJ2-1,TGTGCCAGCAGCCAAGACCGAGGAGGGAGGGCCAGGGTTCGCAATGAGCAGTTATTC,CASSQDRGGRARVRNEQLF
TRBD1,TRBV4-3,.,TRBJ2-7,TGCGCCAGCAGCCAAGAAGCACCCGGGACAGGGTGGTACGAGCAGTACTTC,CASSQEAPGTGWYEQYF
.,TRBV29-1,few,TRBJ2-7,TGCAGCGTCTTGATTGGGACGGGGCCCCCCTACGAGCAGTACTTC,CSVLIGTGPPYEQYF
.,TRBV6-6,.,TRBJ2-5,TGTGCCAGCAATTACGATTTCGGGGGCGAGATCCAGTACTTC,CASNYDFGGEIQYF
.,TRBV29-1,.,TRBJ2-7,TGCAGCGTGAACTTACAGGGCTCCTACGAGTTGTACTTC,CSVNLQGSYELYF
.,TRBV6-5,.,TRBJ1-6,TGTGCCAGCAGTTGCGCAGGACTCCCAGCCCTCCACTTT,CASSCAGLPALHF
.,TRBV11-2,.,TRBJ2-2,TGTGCCAACAGCTTAGCATTAGGAGGAGGGAACACCTGGGAGCTGTTGTTT,CANSLALGGGNTWELLF
.,TRBV6-5,.,TRBJ1-1,TGTGCCAGCAGTTACTCCCAGGTGGTCACTGAAGCTTTCTTT,CASSYSQVVTEAFF
TRBD2,TRBV13,.,TRBJ2-1,TGTGCCAGCGGCTTGGGACTAGTGGAATACAATGAGCAGCTCTTC,CASGLGLVEYNEQLF
.,TRBV11-2,.,TRBJ2-7,TGTGCAAGCAGCTTCGGAGGGGTTACCGAGCAGTACTTC,CASSFGGVTEQYF
.,TRBV29-1,few,TRBJ2-5,TGCAGCGTTAGATTCCGGTACCAAGAGAGCCAGTACTTC,CSVRFRYQESQYF
TRBD2,TRBV11-2,.,TRBJ2-7,TGTGCCAGCAGCTCAATGGTAGCGGGAGCCTACAAGGAGTACTTC,CASSSMVAGAYKEYF
.,TRBV12-3/TRBV12-4,many,TRBJ1-2,TGTGCCAGCAGTTTCCGGGGCTCATATGGCTACACCTTC,CASSFRGSYGYTF
.,TRBV6-6,many,TRBJ1-3,TGTGCCAGCAGTTATGAGCCGAGCTCTGGAAACACCATATATTTT,CASSYEPSSGNTIYF
.,TRBV11-2,.,TRBJ2-7,TGTGCCAGCAGCTTACTAGCGGGACAGGGCGAGCAGTACTTC,CASSLLAGQGEQYF
TRBD1,TRBV6-5,few,TRBJ2-7,TGTGCCAGCAGTTACCAGGACAGGAGATACGAGCAGTACTTC,CASSYQDRRYEQYF
.,TRBV6-1,.,TRBJ1-5,TGTGCCAGCAGTATCGACAGCATAGATACGCAGCATTTT,CASSIDSIDTQHF
TRBD1,TRBV6-6,.,TRBJ2-4,TGTGCCAGCAGGCCAGGACAGGGTGCTAGGAACATTCAGTACTTC,CASRPGQGARNIQYF
.,TRBV11-2,.,TRBJ2-3,TGTGTCAGCAGCTCCGGGCAACACCCAATAAGCACAGATACGCAGTATTTT,CVSSSGQHPISTDTQYF
.,TRBV5-1,many,TRBJ2-2,TGCGCCAGCAGGATGGCGGGGATAAGACCCGGGGAGCTGTTTTTT,CASRMAGIRPGELFF
.,TRBV4-3,.,TRBJ2-5,TGCGCCAACAGCCAAGAGGAGTACTTGGAGACCCAGTACTTC,CANSQEEYLETQYF
.,TRBV4-3,.,TRBJ2-3,TGCGCCAACAGCCATGAGACCGATACGCAGTATTTC,CANSHETDTQYF
.,TRBV29-1,.,TRBJ2-2,TGCAGCGTGGGGGACACCGGGGAGCGGTTTTTT,CSVGDTGERFF
TRBD1,TRBV12-3/TRBV12-4,many,TRBJ2-7,TGTGCCAGCAGGAGGACAGGGGTCTACGAGCAGTACTTC,CASRRTGVYEQYF
TRBD1,TRBV12-3/TRBV12-4,.,TRBJ2-2,TGTGCCAGTAGTGGAAGACAGGGGGCCAACACCGGGGAGCTGTTTTTT,CASSGRQGANTGELFF
.,TRBV11-2,once,TRBJ2-6,TGTGCCAGCAGCTTAGAATCGAGAGGAGTCCTGACTTTC,CASSLESRGVLTF
.,TRBV6-1,.,TRBJ2-7,TGTGCCAGCAGCGACGTCTACGAGCAGTACTTC,CASSDVYEQYF
.,TRBV10-3,many,TRBJ1-1,TGTGCCATCAGGGCCGGGGGGAACGCTGAAGCTTTCTTT,CAIRAGGNAEAFF
.,TRBV4-1,once,TRBJ1-3,TGCGCCAGCAGCCAAGATTCCCGTACTCACTCTGGAAACACCATATATTTT,CASSQDSRTHSGNTIYF
.,TRBV7-6,.,TRBJ2-1,TGTGCCAGCAGCTTAGTAGCACACTACTCGAGAAGTGAGCAGTTCTTC,CASSLVAHYSRSEQFF
.,TRBV12-3/TRBV12-4,many,TRBJ1-2,TGTGCCAGCAGTTTAACAGGGCTAGTCGGCTACACCTTC,CASSLTGLVGYTF
.,TRBV2,.,TRBJ2-1,TGTGCCAGCACCGGTAGGGCGGGGAACAATGAGCAGTTCTTC,CASTGRAGNNEQFF
.,TRBV30,.,TRBJ1-4,TGTGCCTGGAGCAGGACAGAAAATGAAAAACTGCTTTTT,CAWSRTENEKLLF
.,TRBV9,.,TRBJ2-2,TGTGCCAGCAGCGTAGGAGGGGCCCACGACGGGGAGCTGTTTTTT,CASSVGGAHDGELFF
TRBD2,TRBV28,many,TRBJ2-7,TGTGCCAGCAGATCCGGACTAGCGGGCACCTACGAGCAGTACTTC,CASRSGLAGTYEQYF
TRBD1,TRBV12-5,.,TRBJ2-1,TGTGCTAGTGGTCCCGGGACAGTAGACAAGCACTTCTTC,CASGPGTVDKHFF
TRBD1,TRBV29-1,.,TRBJ2-2,TGCAACGTTGAGATAACAGGGGCCGGGGAGCTGTTTTTT,CNVEITGAGELFF
.,TRBV7-8,.,TRBJ2-7,TGTGCCGGCAGCCTGGGCCTGGTCGAGGAGCAGTACTTC,CAGSLGLVEEQYF
TRBD2,TRBV6-6,.,TRBJ2-3,TGTGCCAGCAGTTACCCCCTCACAGAGGGCAGCGGGAGTACAACTAGCACAGATACGCAGTATTTT,CASSYPLTEGSGSTTSTDTQYF
.,TRBV5-5,many,TRBJ1-1,TGTGCCAGCAGCTTGTATACGGGGAGAGCTTTCTTT,CASSLYTGRAFF